Shown below are 12 T cell receptor beta chains from a single sample sequenced in a study of T cells in Graves' hyperthyroidism and ophthalmopathy. The TCR beta CDR3 regions underwent amplification using RNA transcripts as the source. The HTBI primer set served for first-round RT-PCR of the TCR CDR3. A single record per CDR3 protein comes from TCRdb applying MiXCR to the multiplex PCR reads. The data hold hundreds of thousands of distinct CDR3 sequences, with about 45% observed a single time. Sequenced input: peripheral blood or thyroid tissue (not recorded which). These TCRs come from an adult man with Graves' disease, either hyperthyroidism or ophthalmopathy (not recorded which).

This chain links TRBV20-1 with TRBJ1-6; weak D call: TRBD1 (6 bases). With 7 bases removed from V and 7 bases from J, the gap between germline ends came to 17 bases. This CDR3 has 14 amino acids. Looked up from germline, CDR1 is DFQATT and CDR2 is SNEGSKA (reference sequence). The DNA for the CDR3 is TGCAGTGTTCACTCCCGGGACAAAAATTCACCCCTCCACTTT. Translating it yields CSVHSRDKNSPLHF.

The rearrangement uses TRBV5-1 and TRBJ2-7; perhaps TRBD1 as D (5 bases). V was pared by 6 bases and J by 6 bases, with 10 bases between. Germline V gene data show CDR1 as SGHRS and CDR2 as YFSETQ. The CDR3 is 11 residues long. CDR3 nucleotides: TGCGCCAGCATTCAGGGAAGCGAGCAGTACTTC. It encodes CASIQGSEQYF.

The V gene is TRBV7-9, the J gene TRBJ2-7; no reliable D call. Germline assignment: CDR1 SEHNR and CDR2 FQNEAQ (reference sequence). The CDR3 spans 15 residues. The V gene lost 4 bases and the J gene lost 0 bases, with 13 bases spanning the gap. CDR3 sequence (DNA): TGTGCCAGCAGCTCGGAAGGCGGAAGCTCCTACGAGCAGTACTTC. Its translation is CASSSEGGSSYEQYF.

The CDR3 spells CATSDLEGGQGGYTF. For the CDR3, the DNA is TGTGCCACCAGTGATTTGGAGGGCGGACAGGGTGGCTACACCTTC. The rearrangement joins TRBV24-1 to TRBJ1-2; TRBD1 aligns across 8 bases. The ends lost 0 bases at V and 7 bases at J; junction bases unmatched: 6. The CDR3 has 15 amino acids. The V gene's germline CDR1 is KGHDR and CDR2 SFDVKD.

CDR3 sequence (DNA): TGCAGCTCCGCAGTTTCCGGGGAGCTGTTTTTT. This encodes CSSAVSGELFF. The rearrangement links TRBV29-1 to TRBJ2-2, with D hard to call. Trimming stripped 8 bases from V and 6 bases from J, with 10 bases between. Germline V gene sequence: CDR1 SQVTM, CDR2 ANQGSEA. The CDR3 loop spans 11 amino acids.

This clonotype occurred once. CDR3 DNA sequence: TGTGCCAGCAGGGTACAGGGACCCGGCGGCTACACCTTC. Its translation: CASRVQGPGGYTF. This sequence joins TRBV2 and TRBJ1-2, with D possibly being TRBD1 (6 bases). The CDR3 length is 13 residues. The ends were cut back, 6 bases at V and 8 bases at J, with 16 bases in the middle. The germline V gene encodes CDR1 SNHLY and CDR2 FYNNEI.

CDR3 DNA: TGTGCCAGCAGTTCCAGTTCCGAGACCCAGTACTTC. Its protein product is CASSSSSETQYF. The chain uses TRBV7-3 and TRBJ2-5, with D unclear. Germline lookup yields CDR1 SGHTA and CDR2 FQGTGA. CDR3 length equals 12 residues. Trimming left V 6 bases short and J 5 bases short, with 10 bases between.

V gene TRBV20-1 combines with J gene TRBJ1-1; no clear D gene. The V gene's germline CDR1 is DFQATT and CDR2 SNEGSKA (reference sequence). This CDR3 is 13 amino acids long. Between the trimmed V and J ends, which lost 6 bases and 3 bases, there was a span of 14 bases. The CDR3 region has the DNA TGCAGTGCCAGCAGTCCGACGGACACTGAAGCTTTCTTT. It is translated as CSASSPTDTEAFF.

The rearrangement links TRBV7-8 to TRBJ1-6; 7 bases are a match to TRBD1. This CDR3 region has 15 residues. The V gene's germline CDR1 is SGHVS and CDR2 FQNEAQ. Losses at the gene ends were 5 bases for V and 9 bases for J; bases not matched to a gene: 10. In DNA, the CDR3 is TGTGCCAGCAGCCCCGGACAGGCCGGTCTTTCACCCCTCCACTTT. This translates into CASSPGQAGLSPLHF. Based on the CDR3 plus reference TRBV7-8 and TRBJ1-6, the full variable domain is GAGVSQSPRYKVAKRGQDVALRCDPISGHVSLFWYQQALGQGPEFLTYFQNEAQLDKSGLPSDRFFAERPEGSVSTLKIQRTQQEDSAVYLCASSPGQAGLSPLHFGNGTRLTVT.

This clonotype showed up just a few times. The chain combines TRBV7-2 with TRBJ1-6, with 8 bases aligning to TRBD1. CDR3 length: 14 residues. Germline-derived CDR1 and CDR2 are SGHTA and FQGNSA. V lost 5 bases and J lost 9; bases outside the gene matches: 6. CDR3 region: CASSQLDRGSPLHF. The DNA of the CDR3 is TGTGCCAGCAGCCAGCTTGACAGGGGTTCACCCCTCCACTTT. The variable domain in full, completed from reference TRBV7-2 and TRBJ1-6, reads GAGVSQSPSNKVTEKGKDVELRCDPISGHTALYWYRQSLGQGLEFLIYFQGNSAPDKSGLPSDRFSAERTGGSVSTLTIQRTQQEDSAVYLCASSQLDRGSPLHFGNGTRLTVT.

The chain couples TRBV7-9 to TRBJ1-4; weak D call: TRBD1 (6 bases). The CDR3 spans 14 residues. Germline values: CDR1 SEHNR, CDR2 FQNEAQ (reference sequence). The V end was cut by 5 bases, the J end by 8 bases, with 15 bases between. DNA for the CDR3: TGTGCCAGCAGCGGCGGCAGGGGTGGCGAAAAACTGTTTTTT. As protein: CASSGGRGGEKLFF.

The chain recombines TRBV7-2 with TRBJ1-2, with D perhaps TRBD1 (5 bases). Per the germline V gene, CDR1 is SGHTA and CDR2 is FQGNSA. V lost 1 base and J 4 bases, leaving 25 bases between the germline ends. The CDR3 is 19 amino acids. The DNA of the CDR3 is TGTGCCAGCAGCTTAGACCAGGGCAGGGTCCCGACCGGCACCTATGGCTACACCTTC. This encodes CASSLDQGRVPTGTYGYTF.